Listed here is a single T cell receptor (beta chain). What it binds is unknown. The data belong to a study of cytomegalovirus exposure and HLA in healthy donors. Study background: The use of the same platform for the 90 to 150 validation repertoires and the roughly 730 first-cohort repertoires was reported by a later analysis.

The germline V gene has CDR1 SGDLS and CDR2 YYNGEE. V was pared by 3 bases and J by 7 bases, with 14 bases between. The CDR3 extends over 15 amino acids. Only in-frame clones appear in the TCRdb table, and some are missing; sequencing was by immunoSEQ multiplex PCR. This sample yields about 140,000 clones, of which 85% to 90% are seen a single time; just under 3% belongs to the top ten. Whole-study results and caveats: The classifier was said to identify cytomegalovirus status with high specificity and sensitivity. The authors enumerated under 200 TCR beta chains as linked to cytomegalovirus. Rare sequences made up most TCRs, while some public TCRs were found in many donors.

Sequencing input: PBMCs. The rearrangement uses TRBV9 and TRBJ1-6; tentative D call: TRBD1 (5 bases). The origin of this receptor is a man aged 18 to 30 in good health and CMV-seronegative. The CDR3 reads CASSDETDWNSPLHF. CDR3 sequence (DNA): TGTGCCAGCAGCGATGAGACAGATTGGAATTCACCCCTCCACTTT.